This TCR beta chain stems from a study of regulatory T cells in long-lasting Graves disease. Study-wide results and limits: Thyroid tissue was not sampled; only peripheral blood was.

Time point in this sample: newly diagnosed GD, antithyroid drugs for less than 3 months. Making the TCR library involved RNA that had been extracted from PBMCs. This clonotype was observed a handful of times. Its antigen is undetermined. Arm-PCR of CDR3 regions with iRepertoire HTBI primers generated TCR beta libraries. TCRdb recomputed calls from the multiplex PCR reads with MiXCR, one row per CDR3 protein. This table has a few hundred thousand distinct CDR3 sequences, 12% appearing once. V dropped 4 bases and J dropped 0; count of bases not matched to a gene: 3. The CDR3 length is 15 residues. The germline V gene encodes CDR1 SGHVS and CDR2 FNYEAQ. The same data also contributed to another study, on T cells in Graves' hyperthyroidism and ophthalmopathy.

This TCR came from a woman aged 18-29 years with Graves disease. Source: peripheral blood mononuclear cells (PBMCs), taken at new diagnosis, from a patient treated with antithyroid drugs. This chain connects TRBV7-6 to TRBJ2-7; TRBD2 matches at 10 bases. Here the CDR3 DNA reads TGTGCCAGCAGCTGGGCTAGCGGGAGCTCCTACGAGCAGTACTTC. It yields the protein CASSWASGSSYEQYF.